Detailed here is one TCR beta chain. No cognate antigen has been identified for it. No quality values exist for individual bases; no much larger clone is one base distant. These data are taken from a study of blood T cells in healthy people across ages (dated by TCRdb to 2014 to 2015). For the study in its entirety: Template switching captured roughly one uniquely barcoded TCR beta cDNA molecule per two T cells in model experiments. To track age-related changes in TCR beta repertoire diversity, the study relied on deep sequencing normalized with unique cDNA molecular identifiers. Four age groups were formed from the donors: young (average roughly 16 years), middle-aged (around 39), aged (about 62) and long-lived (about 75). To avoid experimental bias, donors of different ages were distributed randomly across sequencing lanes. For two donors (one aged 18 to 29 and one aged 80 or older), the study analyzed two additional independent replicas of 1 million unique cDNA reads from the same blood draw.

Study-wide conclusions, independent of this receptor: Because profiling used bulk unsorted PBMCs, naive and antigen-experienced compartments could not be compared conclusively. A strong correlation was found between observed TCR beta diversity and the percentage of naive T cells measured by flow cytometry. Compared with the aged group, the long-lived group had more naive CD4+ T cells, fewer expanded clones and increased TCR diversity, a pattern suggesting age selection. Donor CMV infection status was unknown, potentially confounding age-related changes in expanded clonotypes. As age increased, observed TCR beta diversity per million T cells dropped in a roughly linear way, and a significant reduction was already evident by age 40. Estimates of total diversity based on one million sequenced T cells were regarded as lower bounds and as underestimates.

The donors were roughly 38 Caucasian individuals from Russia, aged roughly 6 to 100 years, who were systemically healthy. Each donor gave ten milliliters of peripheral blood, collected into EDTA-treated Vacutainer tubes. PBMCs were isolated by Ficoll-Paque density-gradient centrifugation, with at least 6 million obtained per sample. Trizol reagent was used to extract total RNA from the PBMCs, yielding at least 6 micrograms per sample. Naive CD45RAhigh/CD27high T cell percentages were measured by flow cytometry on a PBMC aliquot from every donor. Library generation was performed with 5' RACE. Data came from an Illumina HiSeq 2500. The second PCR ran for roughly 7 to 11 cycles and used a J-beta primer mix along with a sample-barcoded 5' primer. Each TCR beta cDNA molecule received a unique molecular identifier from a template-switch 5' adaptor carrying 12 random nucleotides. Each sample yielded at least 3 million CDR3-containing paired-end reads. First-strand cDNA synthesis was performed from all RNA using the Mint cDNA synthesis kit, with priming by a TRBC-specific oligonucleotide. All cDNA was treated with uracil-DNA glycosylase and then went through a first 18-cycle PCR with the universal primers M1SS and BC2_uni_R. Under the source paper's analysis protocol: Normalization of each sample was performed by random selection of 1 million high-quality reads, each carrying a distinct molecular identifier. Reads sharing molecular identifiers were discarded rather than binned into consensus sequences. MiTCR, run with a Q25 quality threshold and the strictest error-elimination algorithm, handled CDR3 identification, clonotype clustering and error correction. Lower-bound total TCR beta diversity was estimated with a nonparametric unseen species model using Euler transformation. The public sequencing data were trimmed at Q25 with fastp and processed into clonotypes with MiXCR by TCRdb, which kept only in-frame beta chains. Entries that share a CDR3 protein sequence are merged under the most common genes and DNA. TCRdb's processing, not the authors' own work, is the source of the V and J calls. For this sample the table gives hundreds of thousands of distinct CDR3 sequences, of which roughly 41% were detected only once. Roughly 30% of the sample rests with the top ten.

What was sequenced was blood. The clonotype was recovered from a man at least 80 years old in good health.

CDR3 sequence: CASSYVQGAYYGYTF. The DNA is as follows: TGTGCCAGCAGTTACGTCCAGGGGGCTTACTATGGCTACACCTTC. The sequence is built from TRBV6-2 or TRBV6-3 and TRBJ1-2; 8 central bases correspond to TRBD1. The cysteine opens and the phenylalanine closes a CDR3 of 15 amino acids. Of the read, only the CDR3 DNA is kept; its 45 bases are in frame from base 1. CDR1 MNHEY and CDR2 SVGEGT are derived from the germline V gene. V is cut back by 2 bases and J by 3 bases, with 5 bases in the junction unmatched.